The 32 T cell receptor beta chains below all came from one sample that was sequenced in a study of control samples from healthy donors and cancer patients. Profiled with immunoSEQ multiplex PCR; TCRdb holds only in-frame clones, not every one. The data hold around 85,000 clones, with 85% to 90% observed a single time. The sequenced sample consisted of blood. All receptors come from a woman aged 55-69 years in good health.

The rearrangement links TRBV7-9 to TRBJ1-6; D ambiguous. Germline CDR1 SEHNR, CDR2 FQNEAQ (reference sequence). With 5 bases removed from V and 8 bases from J, the gap between germline ends came to 16 bases. The length of the CDR3 is 15 residues. The CDR3 is CASSPEGTWDSPLHF. CDR3 coding DNA: TGTGCCAGCAGCCCGGAGGGAACGTGGGATTCACCCCTCCACTTT.

V usage is TRBV18 and J usage is TRBJ1-1; D is uncertain. Germline V gene data show CDR1 as KGHSH and CDR2 as LQKENI. This CDR3 has 13 amino acids. Trimming pared 6 bases from V and 1 base from J, leaving 9 bases between. The chain's CDR3 is CASSHDTNTEAFF. CDR3 bases: TGTGCCAGCTCCCATGACACGAACACTGAAGCTTTCTTT. Full variable domain (missing parts from reference TRBV18 and TRBJ1-1): NAGVMQNPRHLVRRRGQEARLRCSPMKGHSHVYWYRQLPEEGLKFMVYLQKENIIDESGMPKERFSAEFPKEGPSILRIQQVVRGDSAAYFCASSHDTNTEAFFGQGTRLTVV.

The J gene is TRBJ1-5, the V gene TRBV5-8; D remains unclear. The CDR3 has 13 residues. Germline loops: CDR1 SGHTS, CDR2 YDEGEE. V was pared by 0 bases and J by 9 bases, with 10 bases between. The CDR3: CASSLALQTPQHF. The CDR3 nucleotides read TGTGCCAGCAGCTTGGCCCTTCAGACGCCCCAGCATTTT. The entire variable domain, with the rest obtained from reference TRBV5-8 and TRBJ1-5, is as follows: EAGVTQSPTHLIKTRGQQATLRCSPISGHTSVYWYQQALGLGLQFLLWYDEGEERNRGNFPPRFSGRQFPNYSSELNVNALELEDSALYLCASSLALQTPQHFGDGTRLSIL.

The chain is built from TRBV27 and TRBJ2-7, with TRBD2 as a possible D gene (6 bases). The ends were cut back, 5 bases at V and 1 base at J, with 15 bases in the middle. The germline V gene encodes CDR1 MNHEY and CDR2 SMNVEV (reference sequence). There are 15 residues in the CDR3. This CDR3 is CASSPRGEGSYEQYF. The DNA of the CDR3 is TGTGCCAGCAGTCCCCGCGGGGAAGGGTCCTACGAGCAGTACTTC.

This sequence joins TRBV5-1 and TRBJ2-5, with D tentatively TRBD1 or TRBD2 (5 bases each). This CDR3 spans 15 amino acids. Trimming cost V 4 bases and J 6 bases, with 19 bases left between them. CDR1 is SGHRS, CDR2 YFSETQ, per germline. CDR3 DNA sequence: TGCGCCAGCAGCCTGGGGGATCTAGACGTTAAGACCCAGTACTTC. It translates to CASSLGDLDVKTQYF.

The chain joins TRBV3-1 (or the pseudogene TRBV3-2) to TRBJ1-3; 7 bases are shared with TRBD1. With 4 bases clipped from V and 4 bases from J, the junction kept 10 bases outside the gene matches. The V gene's germline CDR1 is LGHDT and CDR2 YNNKEL (reference sequence). The CDR3 totals 16 residues. CDR3 in amino acids: CASSPALGTAGNTIYF. The CDR3 region has the DNA TGTGCCAGCAGCCCGGCCCTCGGGACAGCGGGAAACACCATATATTTT.

In its sample, this clone was seen a few times. The chain uses TRBV2 and TRBJ1-3; TRBD1 is a possible D gene (6 bases). V was pared by 9 bases and J by 0 bases, with 9 bases between. This CDR3 contains 13 residues. CDR1 and CDR2 (germline): SNHLY, FYNNEI. The CDR3: CASSGDSGNTIYF. The CDR3 DNA reads TGTGCCAGTTCAGGGGACTCTGGAAACACCATATATTTT.

The V call is TRBV18, the J call TRBJ2-1; D remains ambiguous. CDR3 size: 13 residues. Germline CDR1 reads KGHSH; CDR2 reads LQKENI. Trimming left V 6 bases short and J 9 bases short, with 15 bases between. CDR3 sequence: CASSSTPQSEQFF. CDR3 sequence (DNA): TGTGCCAGCTCGTCCACGCCACAGAGTGAGCAGTTCTTC.

CDR3 protein: CASSPLQGVGAGNEQFF. The CDR3 DNA reads as TGTGCCAGCAGCCCGTTACAGGGTGTGGGAGCCGGCAATGAGCAGTTCTTC. This chain uses TRBV7-7 with TRBJ2-1, with TRBD1 as a possible D gene (6 bases). The CDR3 totals 17 residues. CDR1 and CDR2 from the germline V gene are SSHAT and FNYEAQ (reference sequence). The V gene lost 5 bases and the J gene lost 6 bases, with 23 bases spanning the gap.

Turning to this clone: The sample holds other DNA sequences that translate to the same CDR3. The rearrangement uses TRBV5-1 and TRBJ1-4; 9 bases agree with TRBD1. Unmatched junction bases numbered 9, after V lost 4 bases and J lost 8 bases. CDR3 size: 15 residues. CDR1 is SGHRS and CDR2 is YFSETQ in the germline V gene. The CDR3 DNA follows: TGCGCCAGCAGCCAGGGACAGGGAGGGGGGGAAAAACTGTTTTTT. Translation: CASSQGQGGGEKLFF. Combining the CDR3 with reference TRBV5-1 and TRBJ1-4 gives the whole variable domain KAGVTQTPRYLIKTRGQQVTLSCSPISGHRSVSWYQQTPGQGLQFLFEYFSETQRNKGNFPGRFSGRQFSNSRSEMNVSTLELGDSALYLCASSQGQGGGEKLFFGSGTQLSVL.

The V and J genes are TRBV19 and TRBJ1-1; 8 nucleotides match TRBD1. The CDR3 is made up of 16 amino acids. The V gene end was trimmed by 5 bases and the J gene end by 1 base; junction bases not matched to a gene: 9. Germline CDR1 LNHDA, CDR2 SQIVND (reference sequence). CDR3 protein: CASSPGDRRWNTEAFF. CDR3 DNA: TGTGCCAGTAGTCCCGGGGACAGGCGCTGGAACACTGAAGCTTTCTTT.

The chain is built from TRBV6-6 and TRBJ2-7; 9 bases line up with TRBD2. Trimming removed 7 bases from V and 9 bases from J; junction bases left unmatched: 4. Germline V gives CDR1 MNHNY, CDR2 SVGAGI (reference sequence). The CDR3 length is 11 residues. CDR3 sequence reads: CASTAGGRQYF. DNA of the CDR3: TGTGCCAGCACCGCGGGAGGGCGGCAGTACTTC.

The rearrangement joins TRBV6-5 to TRBJ1-3; D gene ambiguous. Germline V gene sequence: CDR1 MNHEY, CDR2 SVGAGI. V lost 7 bases to trimming and J lost 3 bases, with 13 bases between them. CDR3 length equals 14 residues. CDR3 bases: TGTGCCAGCATTGGGCCGGGGTATGGAAACACCATATATTTT. Translating it yields CASIGPGYGNTIYF.

This rearrangement joins TRBV5-1 to TRBJ2-5; D not resolved. The CDR3 is 12 amino acids. Per germline, CDR1 SGHRS and CDR2 YFSETQ. The V end was cut by 5 bases, the J end by 3 bases, with 8 bases between. CDR3 nucleotides: TGCGCCAGCAGTCTCACAGAAGAGACCCAGTACTTC. Residues: CASSLTEETQYF.

The rearrangement uses TRBV4-1 and TRBJ1-2; D gene uncertain. Between the trimmed V and J ends, which lost 0 bases and 4 bases, there was a span of 15 bases. This CDR3 contains 16 residues. Per germline, CDR1 MGHRA and CDR2 YSYEKL. The CDR3 loop is CASSQDTIRTPYGYTF. In nucleotides, the CDR3 is TGCGCCAGCAGCCAAGATACAATTAGGACCCCCTATGGCTACACCTTC.

The chain has TRBV5-1 and TRBJ1-6; possible D gene TRBD1, 6 bases. With 0 bases removed from V and 10 bases from J, the gap between germline ends came to 14 bases. There are 15 residues in the CDR3. Germline lookup yields CDR1 SGHRS and CDR2 YFSETQ. The CDR3 protein is CASSLVSGGESPLHF. DNA for the CDR3: TGCGCCAGCAGCTTGGTGTCCGGGGGCGAGTCACCCCTCCACTTT.

The genes are TRBV3-1 (or the pseudogene TRBV3-2) and TRBJ1-2; 7 nucleotides match TRBD1. With 0 bases clipped from V and 8 bases from J, the junction kept 9 bases outside the gene matches. The CDR3 extends over 15 amino acids. The germline V gene has CDR1 LGHDT and CDR2 YNNKEL (reference sequence). CDR3 amino acids: CASSQENRGDGGYTF. CDR3 nucleotides: TGTGCCAGCAGCCAAGAAAACAGGGGAGATGGAGGCTACACCTTC.

This chain joins TRBV28 and TRBJ2-5, with 16 bases fitting TRBD2. The CDR3 has 13 residues. The V segment lost 8 bases and the J segment 7 bases; nucleotides outside the gene matches: 1. CDR1 and CDR2 (germline): MDHEN, SYDVKM. CDR3 bases: TGTGCCAGCGGGACTAGCGGGGGGGTGACCCAGTACTTC. This codes for CASGTSGGVTQYF.

This chain uses TRBV6-5 with TRBJ1-1, with no clear D. The germline V and J ends were trimmed by 5 bases and 4 bases, with 11 bases remaining between them. Germline CDR1 and CDR2: MNHEY and SVGAGI. The CDR3 sequence is 13 residues long. For the CDR3, the DNA is TGTGCCAGCAGTAGTCGGATGAGCACTGAAGCTTTCTTT. It specifies CASSSRMSTEAFF.

This rearrangement joins TRBV24-1 to TRBJ2-1; TRBD2 matches 15 bases. The CDR3 has 17 amino acids. Trimming at V came to 4 bases and at J to 6 bases, leaving 6 bases not matched to a gene. Germline assignment: CDR1 KGHDR and CDR2 SFDVKD. CDR3 nucleotides: TGTGCCACCAGTGACTCCGGACTAGCGGGAGGGACCAATGAGCAGTTCTTC. Its protein is CATSDSGLAGGTNEQFF.

The chain joins TRBV7-8 to TRBJ2-7; 12 bases match TRBD2. This CDR3 is built from 15 residues. The V and J ends lost 5 bases and 2 bases, in that order; junction bases with no gene match: 4. Germline assignment: CDR1 SGHVS and CDR2 FQNEAQ. DNA for the CDR3: TGTGCCAGCAGCCCTAGGACTAGCGGGACCTACGAGCAGTACTTC. Residues: CASSPRTSGTYEQYF. The variable domain in full, with the rest retrieved from reference TRBV7-8 and TRBJ2-7, is GAGVSQSPRYKVAKRGQDVALRCDPISGHVSLFWYQQALGQGPEFLTYFQNEAQLDKSGLPSDRFFAERPEGSVSTLKIQRTQQEDSAVYLCASSPRTSGTYEQYFGPGTRLTVT.

The CDR3 sequence is CASREGRGQPQHF. CDR3 in DNA: TGTGCCAGCAGGGAGGGACGAGGACAGCCCCAGCATTTT. The chain is built from TRBV2 and TRBJ1-5, with D tentatively TRBD1 (5 bases). Trimming shortened V by 6 bases and J by 7 bases, and 13 bases separated the two germline ends. CDR3 size: 13 residues. CDR1 is SNHLY and CDR2 is FYNNEI in the germline V gene.

The chain is built from TRBV18 and TRBJ2-6; 7 positions match TRBD2. CDR3 length equals 16 residues. Per the germline V gene, CDR1 is KGHSH and CDR2 is LQKENI. V gave up 3 bases and J gave up 4 bases; unmatched junction bases: 6. CDR3 amino acids: CASSPFGGDGANVLTF. For the CDR3, the DNA is TGTGCCAGCTCACCGTTTGGGGGGGACGGGGCCAACGTCCTGACTTTC.

This clone was seen only once. V gene TRBV18 combines with J gene TRBJ2-3; D may be TRBD1 or TRBD2 (5 bases each). There are 16 residues in the CDR3. Germline loops: CDR1 KGHSH, CDR2 LQKENI. V shed 3 bases and J shed 1 base, with 14 bases lying between them. For the CDR3, the DNA is TGTGCCAGCTCACCCACCACGGGGCGGCGCACAGATACGCAGTATTTT. Encoded protein: CASSPTTGRRTDTQYF.

J is TRBJ1-2 and V is TRBV5-6; 7 bases agree with TRBD1. V was pared by 6 bases and J by 5 bases, with 10 bases of the junction left unmatched. Germline-derived CDR1 and CDR2 are SGHDT and YYEEEE. This CDR3 comprises 14 residues. CDR3 region: CASTPLGQSYGYTF. The CDR3 nucleotides read TGTGCCAGCACACCCCTGGGACAGTCTTATGGCTACACCTTC.

This sequence joins TRBV5-6 and TRBJ1-4, with D uncertain. This CDR3 is built from 15 residues. The V end lost 4 bases, the J end lost 2 bases, and 12 bases lay between the germline ends. CDR1 and CDR2 from the germline V gene are SGHDT and YYEEEE. The CDR3 loop is CASSPSTGTNEKLFF. CDR3 bases: TGTGCCAGCAGCCCATCGACCGGGACTAATGAAAAACTGTTTTTT.

This chain connects TRBV29-1 to TRBJ2-5; 8 bases align to TRBD1. V gave up 7 bases and J gave up 5 bases; unmatched junction bases: 12. The CDR3 contains 14 residues. CDR1 is SQVTM and CDR2 is ANQGSEA in the germline V gene. CDR3 in DNA: TGCAGCGGAGCAGCCCAGGGGGCTGGTGAGACCCAGTACTTC. It codes for CSGAAQGAGETQYF.

As DNA, the CDR3 is TGTGCCAGCAGCCAAGGGTCGACAGGGGGATCACCCCTCCACTTT. It is translated as CASSQGSTGGSPLHF. The genes are TRBV3-1 (or the pseudogene TRBV3-2) and TRBJ1-6; 9 positions match TRBD1. The CDR3 has 15 amino acids. J lost 10 bases, V lost 1 base, and 5 bases had no gene match. Germline V gene lookup returns CDR1 LGHDT and CDR2 YNNKEL (reference sequence).

This clone was observed once. This chain joins TRBV11-3 and TRBJ2-3, with D possibly TRBD1 on 5 matching bases. Germline values: CDR1 SGHNT, CDR2 YENEEA. There are 14 residues in the CDR3. Trimming left V 5 bases short and J 1 base short, with 10 bases between. The CDR3 sequence: CASSRDSRTDTQYF. The CDR3 nucleotides are TGTGCCAGCAGCCGAGACAGCCGCACAGATACGCAGTATTTT.

The chain combines TRBV4-2 with TRBJ2-1; weak D call: TRBD2 (5 bases). Germline CDR1 and CDR2: LGHNA and YNFKEQ. The V gene lost 1 base and the J gene lost 5 bases, with 9 bases spanning the gap. CDR3 length: 14 residues. The CDR3 DNA reads TGTGCCAGCAGCCAAGGTGAACTAGACAATGAGCAGTTCTTC. Its translation: CASSQGELDNEQFF.

This sequence joins TRBV7-9 and TRBJ1-3; D is unresolved. The germline V and J ends were trimmed by 0 bases and 0 bases, with 3 bases remaining between them. This CDR3 spans 14 amino acids. Germline assignment: CDR1 SEHNR and CDR2 FQNEAQ (reference sequence). The CDR3 nucleotides are TGTGCCAGCAGCTTAGCCGGCTCTGGAAACACCATATATTTT. Protein: CASSLAGSGNTIYF. Full variable domain (rest looked up from reference TRBV7-9 and TRBJ1-3): DTGVSQNPRHKITKRGQNVTFRCDPISEHNRLYWYRQTLGQGPEFLTYFQNEAQLEKSRLLSDRFSAERPKGSFSTLEIQRTEQGDSAMYLCASSLAGSGNTIYFGEGSWLTVV.

The rearrangement uses TRBV28 and TRBJ1-5; tentatively, D is TRBD1 (6 bases). The CDR3 contains 15 residues. V lost 7 bases to trimming and J lost 7 bases, with 20 bases between them. Germline-derived CDR1 and CDR2 are MDHEN and SYDVKM. CDR3 protein: CASIPGQGSGQPQHF. CDR3 sequence (DNA): TGTGCCAGCATCCCAGGGCAGGGGTCGGGACAGCCCCAGCATTTT.